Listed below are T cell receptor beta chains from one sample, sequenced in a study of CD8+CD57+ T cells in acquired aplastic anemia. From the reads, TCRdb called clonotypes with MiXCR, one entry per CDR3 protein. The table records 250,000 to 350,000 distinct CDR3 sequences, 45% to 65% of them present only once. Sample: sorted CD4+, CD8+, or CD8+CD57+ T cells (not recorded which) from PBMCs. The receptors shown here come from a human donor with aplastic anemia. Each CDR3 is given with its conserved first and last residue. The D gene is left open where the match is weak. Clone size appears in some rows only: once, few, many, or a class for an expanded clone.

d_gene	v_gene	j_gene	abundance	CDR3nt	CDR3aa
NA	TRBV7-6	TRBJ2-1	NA	TGTGCCAGCAGCTTAGCGGTAGGTGTGCAGTTCTTC	CASSLAVGVQFF
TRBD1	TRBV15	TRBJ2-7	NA	TGTGCCACCAGCAGGCGGACAGGGGTCTACGAGCAGTACTTC	CATSRRTGVYEQYF
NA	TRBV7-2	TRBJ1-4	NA	TGTGCCAGCAGCTGGACAGCAACTAATGAAAAACTGTTTTTT	CASSWTATNEKLFF
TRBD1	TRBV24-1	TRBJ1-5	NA	TGTGCCACCAGTGAGCGGGGGACAGGCGGCAATCAGCCCCAGCATTTT	CATSERGTGGNQPQHF
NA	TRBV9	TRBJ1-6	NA	TGTGCCAGCAGTGCGCGTAGTGACAGCCTCGAACCCCTCCACTTT	CASSARSDSLEPLHF
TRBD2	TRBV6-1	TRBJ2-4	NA	TGTGCCAGCAGTACGGGACTAGCGGGGAGAAAAAACATTCAGTACTTC	CASSTGLAGRKNIQYF
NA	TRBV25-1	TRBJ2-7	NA	TGTGCCAGCAGTGCTGGAACGACCACCGGCCTCTACGAGCAGTACTTC	CASSAGTTTGLYEQYF
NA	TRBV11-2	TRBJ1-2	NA	TGTGCCAGCAGCTTAGAGGTGACATCGAACTATGGCTACACCTTC	CASSLEVTSNYGYTF
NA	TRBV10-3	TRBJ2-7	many	TGTGCCATCAGTGAACTTAGAGGGGGGGATGGGGGGCAGTACTTC	CAISELRGGDGGQYF
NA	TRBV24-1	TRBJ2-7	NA	TGCGCCACCAGTGAAGACAGCCACGAGCAGTACTTC	CATSEDSHEQYF
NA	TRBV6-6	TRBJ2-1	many	TGTGCCAGCAGTTACACCAACCTCCTTGGCCCCGAGCAGTTCTTC	CASSYTNLLGPEQFF
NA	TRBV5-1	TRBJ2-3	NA	TGCGCCAGCAGCTTGGGGGACGTTACCGGCACAGATACGCAGTATTTT	CASSLGDVTGTDTQYF
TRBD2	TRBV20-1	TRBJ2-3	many	TGCAGTGGGGTTGAGGTAGCGGGAGTAGGAGATACGCAGTATTTT	CSGVEVAGVGDTQYF
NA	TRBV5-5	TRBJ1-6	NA	TGTGCCAGCAGCTTGGGTGTCAGCTCCTATAATTCACCCCTCCACTTT	CASSLGVSSYNSPLHF
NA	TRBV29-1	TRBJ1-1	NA	TGCAGCGTCCGGGACCCCGAGAGGACTGAAGCTTTCTTT	CSVRDPERTEAFF
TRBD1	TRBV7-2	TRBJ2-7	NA	TGTGCCAGCAGCGGAACAGGGGGTTCGTCCTACGAGCAGTACTTC	CASSGTGGSSYEQYF
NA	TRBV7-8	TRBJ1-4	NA	TGTGCCAGCAGCTTAGTGGCAGGTTTTGAAAAACTGTTTTTT	CASSLVAGFEKLFF
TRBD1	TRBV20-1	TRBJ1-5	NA	TGCAGTGCACCGGACAGGGGTCTCAATCAGCCCCAGCATTTT	CSAPDRGLNQPQHF
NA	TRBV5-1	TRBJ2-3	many	TGCGCCAGCAAAAAACTACCGGGACCGAGCACAGATACGCAGTATTTT	CASKKLPGPSTDTQYF
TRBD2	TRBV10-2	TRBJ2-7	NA	TGCGCCAGCCGGGGGTTAGCGGGCAACTCCTACGAGCAGTACTTC	CASRGLAGNSYEQYF
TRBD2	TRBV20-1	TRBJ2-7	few	TGCAGTGCTAGAGATCTCGAGAATAGCGGGAGCCCTCTCGAGCAGTACTTC	CSARDLENSGSPLEQYF
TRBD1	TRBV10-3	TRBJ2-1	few	TGTGCCATCAGTGAAGGGGACAGGGAGTTCAGTGACAATGAGCAGTTCTTC	CAISEGDREFSDNEQFF
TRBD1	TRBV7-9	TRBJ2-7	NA	TGTGCCAGCAGCGAGAAGAAACTCAGGGGGATGAACAAGCAGTACTTC	CASSEKKLRGMNKQYF
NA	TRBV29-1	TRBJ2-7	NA	TGCAGCGTTGGAGGCAGGGACTACGAGCAGTACTTC	CSVGGRDYEQYF
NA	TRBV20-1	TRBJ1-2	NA	TGCAGTGCTAGAGCCTCAATGGGGGGCTATGGCTACACCTTC	CSARASMGGYGYTF
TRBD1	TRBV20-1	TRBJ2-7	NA	TGCAGTGCTAATCCGGGACAGGGGGCCGACGAGCAGTACTTC	CSANPGQGADEQYF
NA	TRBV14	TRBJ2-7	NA	TGTGCCAGCAGCCAATCTACAGGGCTGGTATCCTACGAGCAGTACTTC	CASSQSTGLVSYEQYF
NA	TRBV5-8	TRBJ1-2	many	TGTGCCAGCAGCTCAGGATCAACTAACTATGGCTACACCTTC	CASSSGSTNYGYTF
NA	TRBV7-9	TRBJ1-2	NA	TGTGCCAGCAGCCCAACGACGAAGGGGTTGAGTAGCTATGGCTACACCTTC	CASSPTTKGLSSYGYTF
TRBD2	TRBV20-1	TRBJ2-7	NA	TGCAGTGCTAGAGATCAAGCGGGAGGGGAGTACGAGCAGTACTTC	CSARDQAGGEYEQYF
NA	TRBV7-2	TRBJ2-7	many	TGTGCCAGCAGCTCCATCTACGAGCAGTACTTC	CASSSIYEQYF
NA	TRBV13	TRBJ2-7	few	TGTGCCAGCAGCTCACAGTACGAGCAGTACTTC	CASSSQYEQYF
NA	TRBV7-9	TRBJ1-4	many	TGTGCCAGCAGCTTAGCATCTGGGTTATCAACTAATGAAAAACTGTTTTTT	CASSLASGLSTNEKLFF
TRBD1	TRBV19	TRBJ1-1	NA	TGTGCCAGTAGCGGGGACAGGCACGCCTGGGACACTGAAGCTTTCTTT	CASSGDRHAWDTEAFF
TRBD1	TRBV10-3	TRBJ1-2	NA	TGTGCCTCCTCTACCCGGGACAGGGACTATGGCTACACCTTC	CASSTRDRDYGYTF
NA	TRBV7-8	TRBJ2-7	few	TGTGCCAGCAGCTTACTTTGGGGGGCGTCCTACGAGCAGTACTTC	CASSLLWGASYEQYF
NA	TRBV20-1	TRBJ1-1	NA	TGCAGTGCTAGAGACAAGAGACAGATGACTGAAGCTTTCTTT	CSARDKRQMTEAFF
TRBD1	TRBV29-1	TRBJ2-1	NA	TGCAGCTTGGACGGACAGGGGCCGAATGAGCAGTTCTTC	CSLDGQGPNEQFF
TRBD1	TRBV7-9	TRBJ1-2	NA	TGTGCCAGCAGGGGACAGGGGTCATTGTACACCTTC	CASRGQGSLYTF
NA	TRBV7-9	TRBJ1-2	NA	TGTGCCAGCAGCCCCCGAGAGGGAAACTATGGCTACACCTTC	CASSPREGNYGYTF